This is a list of T cell receptor beta chains from one sample in a study of glioma-infiltrating T cells. TCRdb processed the multiplex PCR reads anew with MiXCR; each CDR3 protein has one entry. The sample yields about 99,000 distinct CDR3 sequences, 25% to 30% seen once. Sequencing was done on a sample of glioma tissue, nonneoplastic brain tissue, or PBMCs (not recorded which). The receptor set was obtained from a human donor with low-grade glioma or glioblastoma, undergoing nonglioma brain surgery, or in good health (not recorded which). Each CDR3 is given with its conserved first and last residue. Fields, in order: J gene, clone size, CDR3 length, V gene, D gene, CDR3 protein, CDR3 DNA. A D gene is named only where the DNA matches it firmly. A clone size is listed for some rows: how often the clone was seen (once, few, many), or a class if it is expanded.

J gene: TRBJ2-1; clone size: many; CDR3 length: 14; V gene: TRBV6-1; D gene: TRBD1; CDR3 protein: CASSPGQGSNEQFF; CDR3 DNA: TGTGCCAGCAGTCCGGGACAGGGCAGCAATGAGCAGTTCTTC
J gene: TRBJ1-1; clone size: NA; CDR3 length: 14; V gene: TRBV10-3; D gene: TRBD1; CDR3 protein: CAIRDTGGESEAFF; CDR3 DNA: TGTGCCATCAGAGACACAGGGGGCGAGTCTGAAGCTTTCTTT
J gene: TRBJ1-3; clone size: many; CDR3 length: 16; V gene: TRBV28; D gene: NA; CDR3 protein: CASSFGVGAAGNTIYF; CDR3 DNA: TGTGCCAGCAGTTTCGGTGTGGGGGCGGCTGGAAACACCATATATTTT
J gene: TRBJ2-3; clone size: NA; CDR3 length: 17; V gene: TRBV6-5; D gene: NA; CDR3 protein: CASSYHSTATSRDRQYF; CDR3 DNA: TGTGCCAGCAGTTACCACTCGACTGCCACTAGCAGAGATAGGCAGTATTTT
J gene: TRBJ2-5; clone size: NA; CDR3 length: 16; V gene: TRBV30; D gene: TRBD2; CDR3 protein: CAWTLSSGGVGFTQYF; CDR3 DNA: TGTGCCTGGACTTTGAGTAGCGGGGGGGTTGGTTTCACCCAGTACTTC
J gene: TRBJ1-3; clone size: many; CDR3 length: 11; V gene: TRBV28; D gene: NA; CDR3 protein: CASSFASTIYF; CDR3 DNA: TGTGCCAGCAGTTTCGCCAGCACCATATATTTT
J gene: TRBJ1-6; clone size: few; CDR3 length: 16; V gene: TRBV10-3; D gene: TRBD1; CDR3 protein: CAIKNTGGEYNSPLHF; CDR3 DNA: TGTGCCATCAAGAATACAGGGGGCGAATATAATTCACCCCTCCACTTT
J gene: TRBJ2-7; clone size: many; CDR3 length: 15; V gene: TRBV20-1; D gene: NA; CDR3 protein: CSARGLERGVYEQYF; CDR3 DNA: TGCAGTGCTAGAGGACTAGAAAGAGGTGTGTACGAGCAGTACTTC
J gene: TRBJ1-5; clone size: NA; CDR3 length: 12; V gene: TRBV12-3/TRBV12-4; D gene: NA; CDR3 protein: CASSLNPQPQHF; CDR3 DNA: TGTGCCAGCAGTTTAAATCCTCAGCCCCAGCATTTT
J gene: TRBJ2-5; clone size: few; CDR3 length: 14; V gene: TRBV7-7; D gene: NA; CDR3 protein: CASSFAGGGETQYF; CDR3 DNA: TGTGCTAGCAGCTTTGCCGGGGGCGGGGAGACCCAGTACTTC
J gene: TRBJ2-7; clone size: few; CDR3 length: 13; V gene: TRBV7-2; D gene: NA; CDR3 protein: CASEGDGGYEQYF; CDR3 DNA: TGTGCCAGCGAAGGGGACGGGGGCTACGAGCAGTACTTC
J gene: TRBJ1-3; clone size: NA; CDR3 length: 13; V gene: TRBV18; D gene: NA; CDR3 protein: CASSRATGNTIYF; CDR3 DNA: TGTGCCAGCTCCCGAGCTACTGGAAACACCATATATTTT
J gene: TRBJ2-3; clone size: many; CDR3 length: 15; V gene: TRBV6-2/TRBV6-3; D gene: NA; CDR3 protein: CASSSAGQSADTQYF; CDR3 DNA: TGTGCCAGCAGTTCCGCGGGACAGTCGGCAGATACGCAGTATTTT
J gene: TRBJ2-5; clone size: many; CDR3 length: 15; V gene: TRBV6-1; D gene: TRBD2; CDR3 protein: CASSEVAGGQETQYF; CDR3 DNA: TGTGCCAGCAGTGAAGTAGCGGGGGGCCAAGAGACCCAGTACTTC
J gene: TRBJ2-5; clone size: many; CDR3 length: 14; V gene: TRBV27; D gene: TRBD2; CDR3 protein: CASRWTSGGRAQYF; CDR3 DNA: TGTGCCAGCAGGTGGACTAGCGGGGGGAGGGCCCAGTACTTC
J gene: TRBJ1-1; clone size: many; CDR3 length: 14; V gene: TRBV4-3; D gene: NA; CDR3 protein: CASSRERGNTEAFF; CDR3 DNA: TGCGCCAGCAGCCGGGAACGGGGGAACACTGAAGCTTTCTTT
J gene: TRBJ2-7; clone size: many; CDR3 length: 12; V gene: TRBV20-1; D gene: NA; CDR3 protein: CSARKSDYEQYF; CDR3 DNA: TGCAGTGCTAGAAAAAGTGACTACGAGCAGTACTTC
J gene: TRBJ2-1; clone size: many; CDR3 length: 16; V gene: TRBV7-8; D gene: TRBD2; CDR3 protein: CASSSRLAASYNEQFF; CDR3 DNA: TGTGCCAGCAGCTCGCGACTAGCGGCCTCCTACAATGAGCAGTTCTTC
J gene: TRBJ2-1; clone size: many; CDR3 length: 13; V gene: TRBV3-1; D gene: NA; CDR3 protein: CASSQVTRNEQFF; CDR3 DNA: TGTGCCAGCAGCCAAGTCACAAGGAATGAGCAGTTCTTC
J gene: TRBJ2-3; clone size: NA; CDR3 length: 15; V gene: TRBV7-2; D gene: NA; CDR3 protein: CASSFRRGSTDTQYF; CDR3 DNA: TGTGCCAGCAGCTTTAGAAGGGGATCCACAGATACGCAGTATTTT
J gene: TRBJ2-1; clone size: few; CDR3 length: 20; V gene: TRBV4-3; D gene: TRBD1; CDR3 protein: CASSQDTSLGGLSVTDEQFF; CDR3 DNA: TGCGCCAGCAGCCAAGATACGTCATTAGGGGGCTTGTCTGTGACGGATGAGCAGTTCTTC
J gene: TRBJ1-3; clone size: NA; CDR3 length: 15; V gene: TRBV2; D gene: NA; CDR3 protein: CASSEEVLSGNTIYF; CDR3 DNA: TGTGCCAGCAGTGAAGAGGTCCTCTCTGGAAACACCATATATTTT
J gene: TRBJ2-1; clone size: many; CDR3 length: 15; V gene: TRBV15; D gene: NA; CDR3 protein: CATSRRLAEYNEQFF; CDR3 DNA: TGTGCCACCAGCAGACGTCTGGCGGAATACAATGAGCAGTTCTTC
J gene: TRBJ2-1; clone size: NA; CDR3 length: 15; V gene: TRBV4-2; D gene: TRBD1; CDR3 protein: CASSQVSGGAYEQFF; CDR3 DNA: TGTGCCAGCAGCCAAGTATCAGGGGGCGCCTATGAGCAGTTCTTC
J gene: TRBJ2-7; clone size: NA; CDR3 length: 15; V gene: TRBV2; D gene: TRBD1; CDR3 protein: CASRAPLTGLDEQYF; CDR3 DNA: TGTGCCAGCAGAGCACCCTTGACAGGGCTCGACGAGCAGTACTTC
J gene: TRBJ2-5; clone size: many; CDR3 length: 9; V gene: TRBV2; D gene: NA; CDR3 protein: CASKETQYF; CDR3 DNA: TGTGCCAGCAAGGAGACCCAGTACTTC
J gene: TRBJ2-6; clone size: many; CDR3 length: 14; V gene: TRBV6-1; D gene: NA; CDR3 protein: CASSRRKGANVLTF; CDR3 DNA: TGTGCCAGCAGTCGTCGGAAGGGGGCCAACGTCCTGACTTTC
J gene: TRBJ1-4; clone size: NA; CDR3 length: 15; V gene: TRBV2; D gene: TRBD1; CDR3 protein: CASRIKGARTEKLFF; CDR3 DNA: TGTGCCAGCAGGATAAAGGGGGCCAGGACTGAAAAACTGTTTTTT
J gene: TRBJ2-7; clone size: many; CDR3 length: 14; V gene: TRBV12-3/TRBV12-4; D gene: NA; CDR3 protein: CASSLQAPGYEQYF; CDR3 DNA: TGTGCCAGCAGTTTACAGGCTCCGGGGTACGAGCAGTACTTC
J gene: TRBJ1-3; clone size: few; CDR3 length: 17; V gene: TRBV11-2; D gene: NA; CDR3 protein: CASSLVYDPSSGNTIYF; CDR3 DNA: TGTGCCAGCAGCCTTGTCTACGATCCTAGCTCTGGAAACACCATATATTTT
J gene: TRBJ1-2; clone size: many; CDR3 length: 14; V gene: TRBV4-2; D gene: NA; CDR3 protein: CASSQVRDNYGYTF; CDR3 DNA: TGTGCCAGCAGCCAAGTGAGGGACAACTATGGCTACACCTTC
J gene: TRBJ1-6; clone size: many; CDR3 length: 11; V gene: TRBV2; D gene: NA; CDR3 protein: CAIGGNSPLHF; CDR3 DNA: TGTGCCATCGGGGGTAATTCACCCCTCCACTTT
J gene: TRBJ2-3; clone size: NA; CDR3 length: 12; V gene: TRBV6-5; D gene: NA; CDR3 protein: CASSHITDTQYF; CDR3 DNA: TGTGCCAGCAGCCATATCACAGATACGCAGTATTTT
J gene: TRBJ2-3; clone size: NA; CDR3 length: 14; V gene: TRBV4-1; D gene: NA; CDR3 protein: CASSRPLSTDTQYF; CDR3 DNA: TGCGCCAGCAGCCGACCCCTAAGCACAGATACGCAGTATTTT
J gene: TRBJ1-1; clone size: many; CDR3 length: 15; V gene: TRBV4-1; D gene: NA; CDR3 protein: CASSQVSGMVTEAFF; CDR3 DNA: TGCGCCAGCAGCCAAGTTTCGGGGATGGTCACTGAAGCTTTCTTT
J gene: TRBJ2-7; clone size: NA; CDR3 length: 14; V gene: TRBV3-1; D gene: NA; CDR3 protein: CASSQDDSSYEQYF; CDR3 DNA: TGTGCCAGCAGCCAAGACGACAGCTCCTACGAGCAGTACTTC
J gene: TRBJ1-1; clone size: many; CDR3 length: 13; V gene: TRBV15; D gene: NA; CDR3 protein: CATSRLERAEAFF; CDR3 DNA: TGTGCCACCAGCAGACTTGAACGGGCGGAAGCTTTCTTT
J gene: TRBJ2-5; clone size: NA; CDR3 length: 16; V gene: TRBV3-1; D gene: NA; CDR3 protein: CASRLYGGRDQETQYF; CDR3 DNA: TGTGCCAGCCGATTGTACGGGGGACGGGACCAAGAGACCCAGTACTTC
J gene: TRBJ2-7; clone size: many; CDR3 length: 14; V gene: TRBV4-3; D gene: NA; CDR3 protein: CASSQEEGAYEQYF; CDR3 DNA: TGCGCCAGCAGCCAAGAAGAGGGAGCCTACGAGCAGTACTTC
J gene: TRBJ2-7; clone size: many; CDR3 length: 12; V gene: TRBV6-1; D gene: NA; CDR3 protein: CASSWTPYEQYF; CDR3 DNA: TGTGCCAGCAGTTGGACCCCCTACGAGCAGTACTTC
J gene: TRBJ2-1; clone size: many; CDR3 length: 14; V gene: TRBV6-1; D gene: NA; CDR3 protein: CASRTDGGGNEQFF; CDR3 DNA: TGTGCCAGCAGGACGGACGGGGGTGGGAATGAGCAGTTCTTC
J gene: TRBJ1-5; clone size: many; CDR3 length: 15; V gene: TRBV28; D gene: NA; CDR3 protein: CASSLQDTSNQPQHF; CDR3 DNA: TGTGCCAGCAGTTTACAAGACACCAGCAATCAGCCCCAGCATTTT
J gene: TRBJ1-5; clone size: many; CDR3 length: 16; V gene: TRBV7-2; D gene: NA; CDR3 protein: CASSLGTGNSNQPQHF; CDR3 DNA: TGTGCCAGCAGCCTAGGGACGGGCAATAGCAATCAGCCCCAGCATTTT
J gene: TRBJ2-4; clone size: NA; CDR3 length: 17; V gene: TRBV10-3; D gene: TRBD1; CDR3 protein: CAISEPRQGARSNIQYF; CDR3 DNA: TGTGCCATCAGTGAGCCTAGACAGGGGGCGAGAAGTAACATTCAGTACTTC
J gene: TRBJ1-5; clone size: few; CDR3 length: 15; V gene: TRBV29-1; D gene: NA; CDR3 protein: CSVAEGRDSNQPQHF; CDR3 DNA: TGCAGCGTTGCAGAGGGAAGGGATAGCAATCAGCCCCAGCATTTT
J gene: TRBJ2-1; clone size: many; CDR3 length: 15; V gene: TRBV6-1; D gene: TRBD1; CDR3 protein: CASSFGTGFTNEQFF; CDR3 DNA: TGTGCCAGCAGTTTTGGGACAGGGTTTACGAATGAGCAGTTCTTC
J gene: TRBJ2-1; clone size: many; CDR3 length: 19; V gene: TRBV20-1; D gene: TRBD2; CDR3 protein: CSARDAGTSGANSYNEQFF; CDR3 DNA: TGCAGTGCTAGAGATGCCGGGACTAGCGGGGCCAACTCCTACAATGAGCAGTTCTTC
J gene: TRBJ2-3; clone size: many; CDR3 length: 14; V gene: TRBV20-1; D gene: TRBD1; CDR3 protein: CSARQGTGGDTQYF; CDR3 DNA: TGCAGTGCTAGACAAGGGACAGGAGGGGACACGCAGTATTTT
J gene: TRBJ1-1; clone size: few; CDR3 length: 16; V gene: TRBV7-2; D gene: TRBD1; CDR3 protein: CASSLRGLVVNTEAFF; CDR3 DNA: TGTGCCAGCAGCTTAAGGGGGCTTGTTGTGAACACTGAAGCTTTCTTT
J gene: TRBJ2-3; clone size: many; CDR3 length: 12; V gene: TRBV28; D gene: NA; CDR3 protein: CASSLLTDTQYF; CDR3 DNA: TGTGCCAGCAGCTTACTGACAGATACGCAGTATTTT
J gene: TRBJ1-2; clone size: many; CDR3 length: 15; V gene: TRBV6-6; D gene: TRBD1; CDR3 protein: CASSYSFGQDYGYTF; CDR3 DNA: TGTGCCAGCAGTTACTCATTCGGACAGGACTATGGCTACACCTTC
J gene: TRBJ2-7; clone size: NA; CDR3 length: 15; V gene: TRBV3-1; D gene: NA; CDR3 protein: CASSLAFVRSYEQYF; CDR3 DNA: TGTGCCAGCAGCCTAGCCTTTGTCAGGTCCTACGAGCAGTACTTC
J gene: TRBJ1-6; clone size: many; CDR3 length: 13; V gene: TRBV20-1; D gene: NA; CDR3 protein: CSARGDEGSPLHF; CDR3 DNA: TGCAGTGCTAGAGGCGATGAGGGTTCACCCCTCCACTTT
J gene: TRBJ1-5; clone size: NA; CDR3 length: 14; V gene: TRBV3-1; D gene: NA; CDR3 protein: CASSQVSSNQPQHF; CDR3 DNA: TGTGCCAGCAGCCAAGTTAGTAGCAATCAGCCCCAGCATTTT
J gene: TRBJ1-1; clone size: once; CDR3 length: 20; V gene: TRBV4-3; D gene: TRBD1; CDR3 protein: CANSQLRQGVEGVENTEAFF; CDR3 DNA: TGCGCCAACAGCCAATTGCGGCAGGGGGTGGAGGGTGTAGAAAACACTGAAGCTTTCTTT
J gene: TRBJ2-3; clone size: few; CDR3 length: 13; V gene: TRBV12-3/TRBV12-4; D gene: NA; CDR3 protein: CASNPQNPDTQYF; CDR3 DNA: TGTGCCAGCAATCCACAGAATCCAGATACGCAGTATTTT
J gene: TRBJ1-1; clone size: many; CDR3 length: 15; V gene: TRBV7-2; D gene: NA; CDR3 protein: CASSLDNSPSIEAFF; CDR3 DNA: TGTGCCAGCAGCTTAGATAATTCCCCCTCGATCGAAGCTTTCTTT
J gene: TRBJ1-5; clone size: many; CDR3 length: 14; V gene: TRBV7-2; D gene: NA; CDR3 protein: CASSLGGGKGPQHF; CDR3 DNA: TGTGCCAGCAGCTTAGGAGGGGGGAAGGGGCCCCAGCATTTT